The 26 T cell receptor beta chains below all came from one sample that was sequenced in a study of early T cells in non-severe SARS-CoV-2 infection. TCRdb passed the 5' RACE reads through MiXCR, listing each CDR3 protein once. Here the sample spans about 35,000 distinct CDR3 sequences, about 5% being singletons. Specimen: whole blood. The source of these receptors is an adult who was a healthcare worker with PCR-confirmed SARS-CoV-2 infection or an uninfected control (not recorded which).

The rearrangement links TRBV20-1 to TRBJ2-5, with 9 positions matching TRBD1. The V segment lost 6 bases and the J segment 1 base; nucleotides outside the gene matches: 6. Germline V lookup: CDR1 DFQATT, CDR2 SNEGSKA (reference sequence). The CDR3 is 14 amino acids. The CDR3 nucleotides are TGCAGTGCCCACGGACAGGGGATCCAAGAGACCCAGTACTTC. Its translation: CSAHGQGIQETQYF.

Only a few counts were recorded for this clonotype. This rearrangement joins TRBV12-3 or TRBV12-4 to TRBJ2-1; possibly TRBD1 or TRBD2 for D (5 bases each). V was clipped by 2 bases and J by 8 bases, with 13 bases between them. CDR3 length equals 14 residues. In nucleotides, the CDR3 is TGTGCCAGCAGTTTATTGCTCAGGGAGTATGAGCAGTTCTTC. Residues: CASSLLLREYEQFF.

The rearrangement links TRBV6-5 to TRBJ2-5; D call uncertain. Deletions cut 8 bases from V and 2 bases from J, with 18 bases between. Germline V lookup: CDR1 MNHEY, CDR2 SVGAGI. The CDR3 is 15 amino acids. As DNA, the CDR3 is TGTGCCAGCCGCGTATCCCTGGGTAGTCAAGAGACCCAGTACTTC. Amino acid sequence: CASRVSLGSQETQYF.

This clonotype has at least ten counts. The chain carries TRBV7-6 and TRBJ1-4, with 7 bases identical to TRBD1. Germline V gene sequence: CDR1 SGHVS, CDR2 FNYEAQ. Unmatched junction bases numbered 17, after V lost 5 bases and J lost 8 bases. The CDR3 has 17 residues. The CDR3 region is CASSRTTGLLVGEKLFF. The CDR3, as DNA: TGTGCCAGCAGCAGAACGACAGGGCTCCTCGTTGGAGAAAAACTGTTTTTT.

This clonotype was recorded many times. The chain joins TRBV3-1 to TRBJ2-5; D gene unclear. The CDR3 contains 14 residues. Germline CDR1 is LGHDT and CDR2 is YNNKEL (reference sequence). Deletions cut 1 base from V and 1 base from J, with 7 bases between. In DNA, the CDR3 is TGTGCCAGCAGCCAAGCAAACGTCCAAGAGACCCAGTACTTC. As protein: CASSQANVQETQYF.

This clonotype was counted only a few times. The chain joins TRBV7-8 to TRBJ2-1; TRBD2 aligns across 7 bases. CDR3 size: 19 residues. The ends lost 5 bases at V and 3 bases at J; junction bases unmatched: 19. Germline V gives CDR1 SGHVS, CDR2 FQNEAQ. The CDR3 sequence is CASSGGGAGRESLYNEQFF. CDR3 DNA: TGTGCCAGCAGCGGGGGAGGAGCGGGGAGGGAGTCCCTCTACAATGAGCAGTTCTTC. The full variable domain, rest sourced from reference TRBV7-8 and TRBJ2-1, is GAGVSQSPRYKVAKRGQDVALRCDPISGHVSLFWYQQALGQGPEFLTYFQNEAQLDKSGLPSDRFFAERPEGSVSTLKIQRTQQEDSAVYLCASSGGGAGRESLYNEQFFGPGTRLTVL.

This clonotype was recorded at least ten times. The chain couples TRBV6-1 to TRBJ1-2; D call uncertain. Trimming pared 1 base from V and 1 base from J, leaving 7 bases between. Germline V CDR1 and CDR2: MNHNS, SASEGT. There are 14 residues in the CDR3. In nucleotides, the CDR3 is TGTGCCAGCAGTGAAGTACAGCGTAACTATGGCTACACCTTC. Its protein is CASSEVQRNYGYTF.

This clonotype was detected many times. The gene calls are TRBV20-1 and TRBJ1-3, with unresolved D. CDR3 size: 15 residues. V was pared by 1 base and J by 2 bases, with 12 bases between. CDR1 is DFQATT, CDR2 SNEGSKA, per germline (reference sequence). The DNA of the CDR3 is TGCAGTGCTAGAGCTTCTCGCCCGGCTGGAAACACCATATATTTT. The encoded protein is CSARASRPAGNTIYF.

DNA of the CDR3: TGTGCCAGCAGCCCAACCGCGAACACCGGGGAGCTGTTTTTT. Amino acid sequence: CASSPTANTGELFF. This chain uses TRBV7-6 with TRBJ2-2; D gene ambiguous. The CDR3 sequence is 14 residues long. CDR1 and CDR2 (germline): SGHVS, FNYEAQ. The ends were cut back, 5 bases at V and 0 bases at J, with 7 bases in the middle.

This clonotype was observed at least ten times. The chain joins TRBV20-1 to TRBJ2-1; TRBD1 might be the D (6 bases). CDR1 is DFQATT, CDR2 SNEGSKA, per germline (reference sequence). V gave up 6 bases and J gave up 6 bases, with 21 bases separating them. This CDR3 is built from 15 residues. DNA of the CDR3: TGCAGTGCCGCGGTAACTAGTGTCAGGGGCAATGAGCAGTTCTTC. Its translation is CSAAVTSVRGNEQFF.

This clonotype was seen a handful of times. The chain joins TRBV12-3 or TRBV12-4 to TRBJ2-7; possibly TRBD1 for D (6 bases). The CDR3 covers 16 residues. Trimming took 0 bases from V and 5 from J, leaving 17 bases between them. CDR3 sequence (DNA): TGTGCCAGCAGTTTAGCGCCGGGACACCGGTTCCACGAGCAGTACTTC. Amino acids: CASSLAPGHRFHEQYF.

The chain joins TRBV20-1 to TRBJ2-7, with D perhaps being TRBD1 or TRBD2 (6 bases each). This CDR3 comprises 12 residues. Trimming took 6 bases from V and 2 from J, leaving 11 bases between them. CDR1 and CDR2 from the germline V gene are DFQATT and SNEGSKA (reference sequence). CDR3 amino acids: CSARRGPYEQYF. The CDR3 DNA reads as TGCAGTGCGCGACGGGGGCCCTACGAGCAGTACTTC.

A few counts support this clonotype. This chain links TRBV11-2 with TRBJ2-5, with 9 bases matching TRBD1. Trimming at V came to 3 bases and at J to 7 bases, leaving 18 bases not matched to a gene. This CDR3 is built from 18 residues. From germline, CDR1 is SGHAT and CDR2 FQNNGV. For the CDR3, the DNA is TGTGCCAGCAGCTTTGGACCGGGACAGGGAGCGCAGTGGGGGACCCAGTACTTC. This gives the protein CASSFGPGQGAQWGTQYF.

This clonotype showed up just a few times. The rearrangement links TRBV6-2 or TRBV6-3 to TRBJ2-1; 12 bases are a match to TRBD2. The CDR3 has 16 amino acids. With V trimmed by 0 bases and J by 4 bases, 1 base remained unmatched. Germline V gene data show CDR1 as MNHEY and CDR2 as SVGEGT. The chain's CDR3 is CASSYSTSGGYNEQFF. In nucleotides, the CDR3 is TGTGCCAGCAGTTACTCAACTAGCGGGGGGTACAATGAGCAGTTCTTC.

This clonotype was observed at least ten times. The chain recombines TRBV6-6 with TRBJ1-2; no reliable D call. CDR3 length: 15 amino acids. The germline gives CDR1 MNHNY, CDR2 SVGAGI (reference sequence). V was clipped by 2 bases and J by 0 bases, with 10 bases between them. CDR3 protein: CASSYGQLANYGYTF. CDR3 coding DNA: TGTGCCAGCAGTTACGGTCAGTTAGCTAACTATGGCTACACCTTC.

This clonotype was counted only a few times. V is TRBV7-2 and J is TRBJ2-6; no firm D call. V was cut by 5 bases and J by 0 bases, with 11 bases left in between. The CDR3 length is 16 residues. Germline CDR1 reads SGHTA; CDR2 reads FQGNSA. CDR3 in DNA: TGTGCCAGCAGCCTAATCATTCGCTCTGGGGCCAACGTCCTGACTTTC. This translates into CASSLIIRSGANVLTF.

This clonotype has at least ten counts. The chain recombines TRBV19 with TRBJ1-5; the D gene is possibly TRBD1 (6 bases). Germline CDR1 and CDR2: LNHDA and SQIVND (reference sequence). There are 14 residues in the CDR3. With 5 bases removed from V and 6 bases from J, the gap between germline ends came to 14 bases. CDR3 DNA sequence: TGTGCCAGTAGTGGCCGGGACACGGTTCAGCCCCAGCATTTT. As protein: CASSGRDTVQPQHF. Full variable domain (remainder filled in from reference TRBV19 and TRBJ1-5): DGGITQSPKYLFRKEGQNVTLSCEQNLNHDAMYWYRQDPGQGLRLIYYSQIVNDFQKGDIAEGYSVSREKKESFPLTVTSAQKNPTAFYLCASSGRDTVQPQHFGDGTRLSIL.

This clonotype has more than one count but fewer than ten. V usage is TRBV2 and J usage is TRBJ2-7; D is perhaps TRBD1 or TRBD2 (5 bases each). The CDR3 has 15 amino acids. V lost 1 base and J lost 4, with 14 bases in between. Germline V gene sequence: CDR1 SNHLY, CDR2 FYNNEI. This CDR3 is CASSEGGEGKYEQYF. As DNA, the CDR3 is TGTGCCAGCAGTGAAGGTGGTGAGGGGAAGTACGAGCAGTACTTC. The full variable domain, its missing parts supplied by reference TRBV2 and TRBJ2-7, is EPEVTQTPSHQVTQMGQEVILRCVPISNHLYFYWYRQILGQKVEFLVSFYNNEISEKSEIFDDQFSVERPDGSNFTLKIRSTKLEDSAMYFCASSEGGEGKYEQYFGPGTRLTVT.

This clonotype was detected many times. The chain is built from TRBV20-1 and TRBJ2-6, with TRBD2 as a possible D gene (6 bases). CDR3 length: 15 residues. From germline, CDR1 is DFQATT and CDR2 SNEGSKA (reference sequence). Trimming took off 3 bases at V and 2 bases at J, with 11 bases between the two ends. CDR3 nucleotide sequence: TGCAGTGCTAGTGCCCCGGGGGCTGGGGCCAACGTCCTGACTTTC. Protein: CSASAPGAGANVLTF.

This clonotype was found many times. This sequence joins TRBV20-1 and TRBJ2-7; no definite D call. The CDR3 totals 14 residues. Germline V gene lookup returns CDR1 DFQATT and CDR2 SNEGSKA (reference sequence). V was trimmed by 6 bases and J by 3 bases, leaving 18 bases between them. The CDR3 reads CSALKPAEGYEQYF. The CDR3 DNA is TGCAGTGCACTAAAGCCGGCAGAAGGCTACGAGCAGTACTTC.

This clonotype occurred many times. The chain links TRBV5-5 to TRBJ2-7; 7 bases agree with TRBD2. Losses at the gene ends were 2 bases for V and 6 bases for J; bases not matched to a gene: 8. CDR3 length equals 14 residues. Germline CDR1 reads SGHKS; CDR2 reads YYEKEE (reference sequence). CDR3 protein: CASSLVRDYGEQYF. The CDR3 region has the DNA TGTGCCAGCAGCTTAGTCCGGGACTACGGCGAGCAGTACTTC.

This clonotype was seen only a few times. The chain recombines TRBV11-2 with TRBJ1-6; TRBD1 is a possible D gene (5 bases). Germline V gene lookup returns CDR1 SGHAT and CDR2 FQNNGV. The CDR3 sequence is 15 residues long. The germline V and J ends were trimmed by 2 bases and 8 bases, with 13 bases remaining between them. The CDR3 here is CASSLNRRDDSPLHF. The CDR3 DNA reads as TGTGCCAGCAGCTTAAACAGGCGGGACGATTCACCCCTCCACTTT.

The table lists this clonotype with a few counts. V is TRBV19 and J is TRBJ1-5, with unresolved D. The CDR3 runs to 11 residues. The V gene's germline CDR1 is LNHDA and CDR2 SQIVND (reference sequence). Trimming removed 11 bases at V and 5 bases at J, with 10 bases between. CDR3 residues: CAGGGYQPQHF. For the CDR3, the DNA is TGTGCCGGAGGAGGGTATCAGCCCCAGCATTTT.

This chain joins TRBV28 and TRBJ1-1, with D perhaps TRBD1 (6 bases). The V end lost 4 bases, the J end lost 12 bases, and 15 bases lay between the germline ends. The CDR3 runs to 12 residues. The germline V gene encodes CDR1 MDHEN and CDR2 SYDVKM. The CDR3: CASSYSTRGSFF. The CDR3 coding sequence is TGTGCCAGCAGTTACTCGACAAGGGGGTCTTTCTTT. Full variable domain (remainder filled in from reference TRBV28 and TRBJ1-1): DVKVTQSSRYLVKRTGEKVFLECVQDMDHENMFWYRQDPGLGLRLIYFSYDVKMKEKGDIPEGYSVSREKKERFSLILESASTNQTSMYLCASSYSTRGSFFGQGTRLTVV.

This clonotype occurred a few times. The J gene is TRBJ2-1, the V gene TRBV4-3, with 8 nucleotides matching TRBD1. The V gene end was trimmed by 3 bases and the J gene end by 7 bases; junction bases not matched to a gene: 8. Per germline, CDR1 LGHNA and CDR2 YSLEER. The CDR3 is 15 amino acids. For the CDR3, the DNA is TGCGCCAGCAGCCATCGACAGGGGATAGCAAATGAGCAGTTCTTC. It specifies CASSHRQGIANEQFF.

The table lists this clonotype with many counts. The chain uses TRBV10-3 and TRBJ2-2; no firm D call. V lost 10 bases to trimming and J lost 4 bases, with 13 bases between them. Germline loops: CDR1 ENHRY, CDR2 SYGVKD. The CDR3 covers 13 residues. DNA of the CDR3: TGTGCCAGCCTAAGGTCGGTCACCGGGGAGCTGTTTTTT. Translation: CASLRSVTGELFF.